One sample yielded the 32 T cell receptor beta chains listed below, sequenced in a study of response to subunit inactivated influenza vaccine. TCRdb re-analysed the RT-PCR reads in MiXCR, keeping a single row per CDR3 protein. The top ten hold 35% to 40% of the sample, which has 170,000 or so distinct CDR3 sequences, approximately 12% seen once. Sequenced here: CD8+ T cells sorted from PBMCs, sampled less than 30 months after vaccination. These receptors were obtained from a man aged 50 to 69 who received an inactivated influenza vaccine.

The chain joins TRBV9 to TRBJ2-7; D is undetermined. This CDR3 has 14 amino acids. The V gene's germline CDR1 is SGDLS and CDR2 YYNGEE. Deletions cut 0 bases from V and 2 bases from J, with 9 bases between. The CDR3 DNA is TGTGCCAGCAGCGTAGGCGCGGAAACCTACGAGCAGTACTTC. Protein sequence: CASSVGAETYEQYF.

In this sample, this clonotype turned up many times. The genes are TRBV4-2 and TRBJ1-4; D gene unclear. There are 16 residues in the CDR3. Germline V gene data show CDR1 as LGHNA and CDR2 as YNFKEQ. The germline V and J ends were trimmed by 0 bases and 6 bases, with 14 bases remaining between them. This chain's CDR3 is CASSQEAGSAHEKLFF. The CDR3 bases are TGTGCCAGCAGCCAAGAGGCAGGATCGGCGCATGAAAAACTGTTTTTT.

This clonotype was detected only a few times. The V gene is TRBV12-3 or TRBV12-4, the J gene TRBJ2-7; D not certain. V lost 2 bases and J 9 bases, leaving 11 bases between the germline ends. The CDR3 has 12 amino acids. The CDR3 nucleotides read TGTGCCAGCAGTTTACAGCAAACGGGGCAGTACTTC. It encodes CASSLQQTGQYF.

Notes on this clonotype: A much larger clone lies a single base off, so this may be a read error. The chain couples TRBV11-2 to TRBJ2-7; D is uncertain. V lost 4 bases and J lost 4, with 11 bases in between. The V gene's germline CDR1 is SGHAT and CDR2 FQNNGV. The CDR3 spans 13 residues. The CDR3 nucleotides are TGTGCCAGCAGCTGGGAACGCTTTTACGAGCAGTACTTC. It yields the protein CASSWERFYEQYF.

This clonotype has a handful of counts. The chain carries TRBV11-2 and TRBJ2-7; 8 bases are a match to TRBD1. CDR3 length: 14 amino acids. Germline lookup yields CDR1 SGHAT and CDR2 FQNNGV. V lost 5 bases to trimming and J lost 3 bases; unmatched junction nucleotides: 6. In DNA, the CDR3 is TGTGCCAGCAGCCTCGGACAGGGTTACTACGAGCAGTACTTC. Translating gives CASSLGQGYYEQYF.

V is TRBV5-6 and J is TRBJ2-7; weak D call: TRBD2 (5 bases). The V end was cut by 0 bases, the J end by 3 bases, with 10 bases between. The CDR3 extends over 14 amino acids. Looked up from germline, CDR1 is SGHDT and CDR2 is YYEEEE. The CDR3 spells CASSLGLAFYEQYF. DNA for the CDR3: TGTGCCAGCAGCTTGGGGCTAGCTTTCTACGAGCAGTACTTC.

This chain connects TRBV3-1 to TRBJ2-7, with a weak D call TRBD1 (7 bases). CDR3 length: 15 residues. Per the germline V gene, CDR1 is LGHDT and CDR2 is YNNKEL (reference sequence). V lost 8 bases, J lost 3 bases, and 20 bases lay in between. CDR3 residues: CASSQGRTGRYEQYF. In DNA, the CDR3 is TGTGCCAGCTCCCAAGGGAGGACAGGACGCTACGAGCAGTACTTC.

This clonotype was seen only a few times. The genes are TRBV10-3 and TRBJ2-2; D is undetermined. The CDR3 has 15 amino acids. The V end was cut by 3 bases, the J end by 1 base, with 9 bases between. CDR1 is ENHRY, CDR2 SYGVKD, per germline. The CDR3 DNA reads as TGTGCCATCAGTGAAAGTTGGGGGAACACCGGGGAGCTGTTTTTT. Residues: CAISESWGNTGELFF.

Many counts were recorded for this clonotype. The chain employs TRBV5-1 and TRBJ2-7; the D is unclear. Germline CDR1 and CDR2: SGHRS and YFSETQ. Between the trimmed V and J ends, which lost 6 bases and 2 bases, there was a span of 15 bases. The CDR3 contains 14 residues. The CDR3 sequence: CASKSGGSAYEQYF. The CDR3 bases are TGCGCCAGCAAATCCGGTGGCAGCGCCTACGAGCAGTACTTC.

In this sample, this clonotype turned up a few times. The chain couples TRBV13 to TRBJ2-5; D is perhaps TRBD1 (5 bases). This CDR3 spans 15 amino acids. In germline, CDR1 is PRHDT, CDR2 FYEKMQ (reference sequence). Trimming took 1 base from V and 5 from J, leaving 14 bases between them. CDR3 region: CASSLAAGPGETQYF. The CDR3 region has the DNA TGTGCCAGCAGCTTAGCGGCCGGTCCAGGGGAGACCCAGTACTTC.

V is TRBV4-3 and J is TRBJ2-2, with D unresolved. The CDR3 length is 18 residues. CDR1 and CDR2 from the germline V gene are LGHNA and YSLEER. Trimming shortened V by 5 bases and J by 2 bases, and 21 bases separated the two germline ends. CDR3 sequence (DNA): TGCGCCAGCAGCGCTCAAGGCCCCTCTAGTTCCAACACCGGGGAGCTGTTTTTT. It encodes CASSAQGPSSSNTGELFF.

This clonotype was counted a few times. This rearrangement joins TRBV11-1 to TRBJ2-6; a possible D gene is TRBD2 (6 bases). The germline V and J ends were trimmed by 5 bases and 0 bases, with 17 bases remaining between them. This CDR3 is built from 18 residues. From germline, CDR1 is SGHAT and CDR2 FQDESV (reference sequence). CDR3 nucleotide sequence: TGTGCCAGCAGCCTTTCCATGGGGAGGAACTCTGGGGCCAACGTCCTGACTTTC. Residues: CASSLSMGRNSGANVLTF.

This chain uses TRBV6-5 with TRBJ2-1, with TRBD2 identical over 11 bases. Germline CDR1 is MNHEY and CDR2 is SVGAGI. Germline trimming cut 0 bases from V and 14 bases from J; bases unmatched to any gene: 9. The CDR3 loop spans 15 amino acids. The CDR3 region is CASSYSVSGRAGEFF. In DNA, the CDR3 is TGTGCCAGCAGTTACTCGGTTAGCGGGAGGGCGGGAGAGTTCTTC.

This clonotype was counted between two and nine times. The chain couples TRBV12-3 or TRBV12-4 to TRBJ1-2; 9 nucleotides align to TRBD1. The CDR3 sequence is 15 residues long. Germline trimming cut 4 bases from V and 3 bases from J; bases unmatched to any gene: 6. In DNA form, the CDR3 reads TGTGCCAGCAGTTACCTCAGGACAGGGGACTATGGCTACACCTTC. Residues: CASSYLRTGDYGYTF.

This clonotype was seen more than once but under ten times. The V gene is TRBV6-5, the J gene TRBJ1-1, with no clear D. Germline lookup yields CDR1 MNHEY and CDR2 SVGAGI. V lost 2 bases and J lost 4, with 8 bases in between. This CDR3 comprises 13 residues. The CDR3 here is CASSYKGSTEAFF. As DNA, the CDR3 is TGTGCCAGCAGTTACAAGGGAAGCACTGAAGCTTTCTTT.

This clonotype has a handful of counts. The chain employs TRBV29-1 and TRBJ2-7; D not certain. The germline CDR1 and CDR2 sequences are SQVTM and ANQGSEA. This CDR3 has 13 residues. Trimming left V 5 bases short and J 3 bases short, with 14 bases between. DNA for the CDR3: TGCAGCGTTCGAACGGTCACCAGCTACGAGCAGTACTTC. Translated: CSVRTVTSYEQYF.

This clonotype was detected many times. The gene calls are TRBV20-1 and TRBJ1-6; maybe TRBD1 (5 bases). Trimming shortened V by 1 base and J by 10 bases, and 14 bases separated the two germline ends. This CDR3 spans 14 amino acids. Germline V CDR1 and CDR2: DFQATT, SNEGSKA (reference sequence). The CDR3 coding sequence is TGCAGTGCTAGAGCTGGGGGAGACGGATCACCCCTCCACTTT. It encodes CSARAGGDGSPLHF.

The CDR3 nucleotides are TGTGCCAGCAGCGTATCTCCCGGGACCCTCAATGAGCAGTTCTTC. This sequence encodes CASSVSPGTLNEQFF. The chain couples TRBV9 to TRBJ2-1; D tentatively reads TRBD1 or TRBD2 (5 bases each). Germline CDR1 SGDLS, CDR2 YYNGEE. Trimming cost V 1 base and J 6 bases, with 14 bases left between them. The CDR3 consists of 15 residues.

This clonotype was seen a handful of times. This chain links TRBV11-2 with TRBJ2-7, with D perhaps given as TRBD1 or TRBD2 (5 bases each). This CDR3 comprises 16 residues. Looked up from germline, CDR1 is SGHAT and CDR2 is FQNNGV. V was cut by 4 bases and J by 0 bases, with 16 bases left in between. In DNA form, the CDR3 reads TGTGCCAGCAGCTCAATACCGGGACCAAGCTCCTACGAGCAGTACTTC. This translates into CASSSIPGPSSYEQYF.

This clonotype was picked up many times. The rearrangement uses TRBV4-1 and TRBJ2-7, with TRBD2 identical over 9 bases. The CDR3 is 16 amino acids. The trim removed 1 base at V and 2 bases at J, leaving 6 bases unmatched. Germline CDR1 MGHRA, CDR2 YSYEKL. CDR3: CASSQVSSGGTYEQYF. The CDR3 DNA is TGCGCCAGCAGCCAAGTAAGCAGCGGGGGGACCTACGAGCAGTACTTC.

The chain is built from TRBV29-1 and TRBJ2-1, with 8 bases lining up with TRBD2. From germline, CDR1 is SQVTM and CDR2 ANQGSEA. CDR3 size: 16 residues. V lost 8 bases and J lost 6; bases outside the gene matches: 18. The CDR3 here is CSSWRRNGRGVNEQFF. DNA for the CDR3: TGCAGCTCCTGGCGTCGAAACGGGAGGGGGGTCAATGAGCAGTTCTTC.

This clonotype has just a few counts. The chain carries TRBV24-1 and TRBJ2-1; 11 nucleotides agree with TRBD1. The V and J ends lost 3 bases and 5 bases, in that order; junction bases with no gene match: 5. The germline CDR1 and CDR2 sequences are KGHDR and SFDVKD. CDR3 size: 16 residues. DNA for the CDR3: TGTGCCACCAGTGATCCGGGACAGGGGGGAAACAATGAGCAGTTCTTC. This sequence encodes CATSDPGQGGNNEQFF.

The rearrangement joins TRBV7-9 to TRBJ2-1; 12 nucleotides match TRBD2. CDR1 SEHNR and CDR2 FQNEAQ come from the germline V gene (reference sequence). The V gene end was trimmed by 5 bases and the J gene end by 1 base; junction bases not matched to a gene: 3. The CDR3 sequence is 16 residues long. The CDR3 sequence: CASSPTSGRSYNEQFF. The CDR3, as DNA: TGTGCCAGCAGCCCGACTAGCGGGAGATCCTACAATGAGCAGTTCTTC.

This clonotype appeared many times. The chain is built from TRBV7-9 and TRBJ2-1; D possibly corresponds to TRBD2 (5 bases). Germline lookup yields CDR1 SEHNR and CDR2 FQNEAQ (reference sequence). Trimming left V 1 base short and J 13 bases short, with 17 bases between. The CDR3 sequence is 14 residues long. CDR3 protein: CASSLGASRNPQFF. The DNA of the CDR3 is TGTGCCAGCAGCTTAGGGGCTAGCCGGAACCCCCAGTTCTTC.

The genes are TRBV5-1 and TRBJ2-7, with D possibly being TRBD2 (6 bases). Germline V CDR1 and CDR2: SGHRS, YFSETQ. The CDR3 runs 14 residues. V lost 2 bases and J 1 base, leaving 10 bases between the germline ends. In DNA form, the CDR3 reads TGCGCCAGCAGCTTTGGAGGGCAGTCCTACGAGCAGTACTTC. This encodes CASSFGGQSYEQYF.

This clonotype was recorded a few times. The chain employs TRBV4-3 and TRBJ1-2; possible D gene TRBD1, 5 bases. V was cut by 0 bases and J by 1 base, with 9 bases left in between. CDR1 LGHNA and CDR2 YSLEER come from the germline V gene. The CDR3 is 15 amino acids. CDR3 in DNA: TGCGCCAGCAGCCAAGATTGGGGGTTTAACTATGGCTACACCTTC. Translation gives CASSQDWGFNYGYTF.

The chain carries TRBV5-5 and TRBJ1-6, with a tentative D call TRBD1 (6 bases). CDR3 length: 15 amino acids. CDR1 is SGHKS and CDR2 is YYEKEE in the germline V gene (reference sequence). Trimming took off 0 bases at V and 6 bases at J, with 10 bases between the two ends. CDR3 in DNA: TGTGCCAGCAGCTTGGGGGACATGATTAATTCACCCCTCCACTTT. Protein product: CASSLGDMINSPLHF.

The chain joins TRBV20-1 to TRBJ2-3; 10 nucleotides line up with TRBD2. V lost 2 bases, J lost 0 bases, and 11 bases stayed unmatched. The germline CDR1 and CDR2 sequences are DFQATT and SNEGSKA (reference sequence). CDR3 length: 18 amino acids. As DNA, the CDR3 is TGCAGTGCTAGATTGGGACTAGCGTATACTACTAGCACAGATACGCAGTATTTT. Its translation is CSARLGLAYTTSTDTQYF.

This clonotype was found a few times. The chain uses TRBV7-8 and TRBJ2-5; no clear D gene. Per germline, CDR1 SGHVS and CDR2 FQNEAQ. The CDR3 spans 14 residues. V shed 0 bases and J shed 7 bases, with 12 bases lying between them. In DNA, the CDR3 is TGTGCCAGCAGCTTAGCGGCAGTAGTTGGGACCCAGTACTTC. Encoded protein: CASSLAAVVGTQYF.

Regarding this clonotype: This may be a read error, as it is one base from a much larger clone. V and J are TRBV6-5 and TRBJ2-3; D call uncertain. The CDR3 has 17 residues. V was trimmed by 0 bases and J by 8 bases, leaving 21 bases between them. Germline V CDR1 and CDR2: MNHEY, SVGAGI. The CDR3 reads CASSYSLSGPPAGTQYF. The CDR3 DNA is TGTGCCAGCAGTTACTCGTTATCTGGCCCCCCGGCAGGTACGCAGTATTTT.

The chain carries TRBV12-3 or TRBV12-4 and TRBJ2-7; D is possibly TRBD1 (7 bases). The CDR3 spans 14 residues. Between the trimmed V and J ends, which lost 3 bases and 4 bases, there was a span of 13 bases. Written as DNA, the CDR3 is TGTGCCAGCAGTTTTGGAGGGGGCCGTTACGAGCAGTACTTC. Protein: CASSFGGGRYEQYF.

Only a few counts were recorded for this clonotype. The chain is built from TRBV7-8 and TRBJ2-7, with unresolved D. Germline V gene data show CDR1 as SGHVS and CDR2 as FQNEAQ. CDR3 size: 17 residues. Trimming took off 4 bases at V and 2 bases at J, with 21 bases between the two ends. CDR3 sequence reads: CASSSPIDVSSTYEQYF. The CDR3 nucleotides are TGTGCCAGCAGCTCGCCTATCGACGTTTCCTCTACCTACGAGCAGTACTTC.